The clone carrying this T cell receptor beta chain was seen repeatedly, ten times or more. Its antigen is as yet unknown. Regions amplified from RNA transcripts were the TCR beta CDR3 regions. Researchers ran a first-round RT-PCR on the TCR CDR3 using the HTBI primer set. Each CDR3 protein is one row after TCRdb ran MiXCR on the multiplex PCR reads. Of approximately 600,000 distinct CDR3 sequences listed, under 20% are singletons. This entry belongs to a study of T cells in Graves' hyperthyroidism and ophthalmopathy. Findings and limits, study-wide: Ophthalmopathy was distinguished from stable hyperthyroidism by 13 V-J signatures. Before onset, ophthalmopathy was predicted by the model a median roughly 6.4 months earlier.

Calling Graves' hyperthyroidism stable meant ophthalmopathy did not progress within 18 months. Germline assignment: CDR1 MNHNS and CDR2 SASEGT. V lost 3 bases and J lost 6, with 7 bases in between. This CDR3 comprises 12 residues. The sequenced material came from blood. The receptor comes from a woman aged 30 to 39 with Graves' hyperthyroidism. The chain joins TRBV6-1 to TRBJ2-3; D not resolved. The DNA of the CDR3 is TGTGCCAGCAGTGATCGGCGGGATACGCAGTATTTT. Its translation: CASSDRRDTQYF.